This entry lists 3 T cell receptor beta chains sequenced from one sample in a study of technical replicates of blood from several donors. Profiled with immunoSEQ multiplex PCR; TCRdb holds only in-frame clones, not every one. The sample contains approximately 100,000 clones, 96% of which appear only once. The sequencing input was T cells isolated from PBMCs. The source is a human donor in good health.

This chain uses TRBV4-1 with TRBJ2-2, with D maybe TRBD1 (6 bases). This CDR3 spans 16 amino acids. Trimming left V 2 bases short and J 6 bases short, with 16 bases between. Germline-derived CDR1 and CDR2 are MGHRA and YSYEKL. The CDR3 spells CASSQSGTYVPGELFF. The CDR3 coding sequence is TGCGCCAGCAGCCAATCTGGGACATACGTCCCCGGGGAGCTGTTTTTT.

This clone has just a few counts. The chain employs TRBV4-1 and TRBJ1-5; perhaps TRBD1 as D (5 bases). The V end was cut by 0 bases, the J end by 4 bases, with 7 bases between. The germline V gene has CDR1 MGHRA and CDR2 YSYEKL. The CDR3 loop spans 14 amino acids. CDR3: CASSQETANQPQHF. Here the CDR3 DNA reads TGCGCCAGCAGCCAAGAGACAGCTAATCAGCCCCAGCATTTT.

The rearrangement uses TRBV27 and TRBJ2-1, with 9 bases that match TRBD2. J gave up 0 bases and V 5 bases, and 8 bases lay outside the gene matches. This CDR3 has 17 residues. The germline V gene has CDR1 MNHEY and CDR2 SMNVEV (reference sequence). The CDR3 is CASSGLAGPSSYNEQFF. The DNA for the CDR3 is TGTGCCAGCAGTGGGCTAGCGGGGCCGAGCTCCTACAATGAGCAGTTCTTC.